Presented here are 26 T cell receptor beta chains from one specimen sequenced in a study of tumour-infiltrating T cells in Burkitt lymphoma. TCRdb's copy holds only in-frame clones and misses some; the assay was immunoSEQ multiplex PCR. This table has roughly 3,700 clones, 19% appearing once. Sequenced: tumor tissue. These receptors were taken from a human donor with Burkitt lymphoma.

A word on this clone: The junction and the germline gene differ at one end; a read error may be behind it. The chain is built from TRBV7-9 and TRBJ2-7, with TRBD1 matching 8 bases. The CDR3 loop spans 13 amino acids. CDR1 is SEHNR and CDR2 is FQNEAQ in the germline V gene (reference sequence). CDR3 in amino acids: CASSFDRGHEQYF. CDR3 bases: TGTGCTAGCAGCTTTGACAGGGGACACGAGCAGTACTTC.

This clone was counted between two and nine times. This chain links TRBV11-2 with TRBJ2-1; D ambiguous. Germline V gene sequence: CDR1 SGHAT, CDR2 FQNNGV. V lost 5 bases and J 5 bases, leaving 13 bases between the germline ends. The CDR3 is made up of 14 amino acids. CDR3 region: CASSITDIDNEQFF. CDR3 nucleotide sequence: TGTGCCAGCAGCATCACGGATATAGACAATGAGCAGTTCTTC.

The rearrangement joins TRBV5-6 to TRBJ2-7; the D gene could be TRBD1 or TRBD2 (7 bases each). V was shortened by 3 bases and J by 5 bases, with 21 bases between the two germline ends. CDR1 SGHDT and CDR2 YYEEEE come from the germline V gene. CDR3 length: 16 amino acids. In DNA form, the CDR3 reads TGTGCCAGCAGCTCTCGAGTCCGCAGGGGGGGCCACGAGCAGTACTTC. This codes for CASSSRVRRGGHEQYF.

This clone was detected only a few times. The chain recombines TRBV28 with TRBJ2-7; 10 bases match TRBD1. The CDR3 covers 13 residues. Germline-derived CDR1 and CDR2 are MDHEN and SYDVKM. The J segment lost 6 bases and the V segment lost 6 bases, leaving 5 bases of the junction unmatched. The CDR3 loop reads CASRLGQGGEQYF. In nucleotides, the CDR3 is TGTGCCAGCAGATTAGGACAGGGGGGCGAGCAGTACTTC.

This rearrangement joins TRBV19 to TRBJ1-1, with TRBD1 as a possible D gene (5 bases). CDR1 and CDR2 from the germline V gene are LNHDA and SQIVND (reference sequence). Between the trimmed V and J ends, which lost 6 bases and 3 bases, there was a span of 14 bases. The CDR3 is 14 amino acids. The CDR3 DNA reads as TGTGCCAGTAGCCAGGAGGGGTCCGACACTGAAGCTTTCTTT. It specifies CASSQEGSDTEAFF.

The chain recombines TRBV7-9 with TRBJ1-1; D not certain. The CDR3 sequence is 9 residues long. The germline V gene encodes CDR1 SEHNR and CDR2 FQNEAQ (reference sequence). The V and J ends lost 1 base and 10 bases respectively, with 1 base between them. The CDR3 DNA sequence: TGTGCCAGCAGCTTAGGAGCTTTCTTT. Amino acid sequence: CASSLGAFF.

CDR3 in amino acids: CASSLIRTDTQYF. CDR3 nucleotides: TGTGCCAGTAGCCTAATCCGGACAGATACGCAGTATTTT. V is TRBV19 and J is TRBJ2-3, with D hard to call. The CDR3 consists of 13 residues. Germline V lookup: CDR1 LNHDA, CDR2 SQIVND (reference sequence). V lost 6 bases, J lost 3 bases, and 10 bases lay in between.

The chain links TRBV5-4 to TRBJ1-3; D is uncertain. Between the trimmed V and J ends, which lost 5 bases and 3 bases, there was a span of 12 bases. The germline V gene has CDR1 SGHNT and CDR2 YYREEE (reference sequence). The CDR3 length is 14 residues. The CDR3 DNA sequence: TGTGCCAGCAGTGCCAGAGGGAGTGGAAACACCATATATTTT. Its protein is CASSARGSGNTIYF.

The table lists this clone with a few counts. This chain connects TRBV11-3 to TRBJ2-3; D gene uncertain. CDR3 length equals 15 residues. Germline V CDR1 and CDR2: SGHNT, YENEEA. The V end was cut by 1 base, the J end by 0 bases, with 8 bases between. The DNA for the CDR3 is TGTGCCAGCAGCTTAGGGCTTGCTAGCACAGATACGCAGTATTTT. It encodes CASSLGLASTDTQYF.

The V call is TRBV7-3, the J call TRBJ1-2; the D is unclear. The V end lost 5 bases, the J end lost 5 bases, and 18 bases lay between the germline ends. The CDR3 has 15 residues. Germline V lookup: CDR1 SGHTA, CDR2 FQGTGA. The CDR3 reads CASSPSDGPGYGYTF. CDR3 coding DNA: TGTGCCAGCAGCCCGTCCGACGGCCCGGGTTATGGCTACACCTTC.

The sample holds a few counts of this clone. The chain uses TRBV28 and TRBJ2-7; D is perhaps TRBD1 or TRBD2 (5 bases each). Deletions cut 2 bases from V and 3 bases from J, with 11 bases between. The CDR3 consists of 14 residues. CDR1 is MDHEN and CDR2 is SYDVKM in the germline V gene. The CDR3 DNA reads TGTGCCAGCAGTTTAGAGGGGCCTTTCTACGAGCAGTACTTC. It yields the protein CASSLEGPFYEQYF.

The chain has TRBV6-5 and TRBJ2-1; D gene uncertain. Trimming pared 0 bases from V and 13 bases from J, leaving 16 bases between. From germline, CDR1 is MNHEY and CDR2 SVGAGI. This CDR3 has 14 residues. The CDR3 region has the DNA TGTGCCAGCAGTTACTCGATTACTGGACCTGGCCAGTTCTTC. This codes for CASSYSITGPGQFF.

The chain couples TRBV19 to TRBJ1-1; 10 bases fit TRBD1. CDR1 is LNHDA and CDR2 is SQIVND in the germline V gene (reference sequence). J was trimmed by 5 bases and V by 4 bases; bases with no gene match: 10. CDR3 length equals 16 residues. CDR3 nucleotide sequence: TGTGCCAGTAGTAAGGTGACAGGGGGCGCGCGTACTGAAGCTTTCTTT. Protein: CASSKVTGGARTEAFF.

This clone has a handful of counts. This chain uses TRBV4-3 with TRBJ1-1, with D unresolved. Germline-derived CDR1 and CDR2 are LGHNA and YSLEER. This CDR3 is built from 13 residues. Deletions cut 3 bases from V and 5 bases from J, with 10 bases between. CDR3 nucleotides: TGCGCCAGCAGCCAGATAGTGAGTACTGAAGCTTTCTTT. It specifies CASSQIVSTEAFF.

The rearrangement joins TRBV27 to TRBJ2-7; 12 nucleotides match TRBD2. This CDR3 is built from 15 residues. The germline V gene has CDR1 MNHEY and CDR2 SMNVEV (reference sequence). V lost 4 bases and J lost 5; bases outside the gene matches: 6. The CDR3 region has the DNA TGTGCCAGCAGTTCTCTAGCGGGAGGGCCCCACGAGCAGTACTTC. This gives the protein CASSSLAGGPHEQYF.

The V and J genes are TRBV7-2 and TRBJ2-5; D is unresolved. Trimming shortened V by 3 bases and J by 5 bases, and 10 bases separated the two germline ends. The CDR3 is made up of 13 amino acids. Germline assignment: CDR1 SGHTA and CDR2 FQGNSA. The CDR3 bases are TGTGCCAGCAGCTTTAACGTCGGGGAGACCCAGTACTTC. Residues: CASSFNVGETQYF.

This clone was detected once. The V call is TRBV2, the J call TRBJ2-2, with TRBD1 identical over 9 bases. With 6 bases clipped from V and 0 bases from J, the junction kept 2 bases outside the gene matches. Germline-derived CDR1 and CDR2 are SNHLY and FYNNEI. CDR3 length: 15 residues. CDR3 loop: CASSWDRANTGELFF. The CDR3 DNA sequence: TGTGCCAGCAGCTGGGACAGGGCGAACACCGGGGAGCTGTTTTTT.

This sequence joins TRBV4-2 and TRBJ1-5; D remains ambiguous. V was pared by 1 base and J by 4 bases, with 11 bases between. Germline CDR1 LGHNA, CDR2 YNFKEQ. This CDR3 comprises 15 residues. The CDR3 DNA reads TGTGCCAGCAGCCAAGGTTGGGTGTCTAATCAGCCCCAGCATTTT. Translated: CASSQGWVSNQPQHF.

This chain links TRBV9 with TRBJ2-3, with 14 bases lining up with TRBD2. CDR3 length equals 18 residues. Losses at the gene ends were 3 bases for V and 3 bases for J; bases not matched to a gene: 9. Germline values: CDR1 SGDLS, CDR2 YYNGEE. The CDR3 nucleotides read TGTGCCAGCAGCGCTACCGGGACTAGCGGGAGTCTAACAGATACGCAGTATTTT. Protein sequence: CASSATGTSGSLTDTQYF.

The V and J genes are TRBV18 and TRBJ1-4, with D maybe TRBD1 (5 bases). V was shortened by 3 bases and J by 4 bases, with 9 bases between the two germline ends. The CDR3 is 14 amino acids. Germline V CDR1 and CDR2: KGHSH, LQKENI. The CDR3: CASSPQGINEKLFF. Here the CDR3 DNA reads TGTGCCAGCTCACCTCAGGGTATTAATGAAAAACTGTTTTTT.

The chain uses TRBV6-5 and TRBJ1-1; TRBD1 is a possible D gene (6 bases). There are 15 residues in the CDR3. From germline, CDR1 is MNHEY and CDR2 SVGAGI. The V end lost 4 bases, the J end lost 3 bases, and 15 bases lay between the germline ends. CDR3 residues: CASSLGASGYTEAFF. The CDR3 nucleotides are TGTGCCAGCAGTTTGGGGGCTTCTGGGTACACTGAAGCTTTCTTT.

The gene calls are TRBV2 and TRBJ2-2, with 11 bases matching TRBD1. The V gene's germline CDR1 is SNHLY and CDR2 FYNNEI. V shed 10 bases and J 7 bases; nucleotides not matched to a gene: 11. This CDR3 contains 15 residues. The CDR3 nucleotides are TGTGCCACCAACGCGGACAGGGGGCTTCTCGGGGAGCTGTTTTTT. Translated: CATNADRGLLGELFF.

The CDR3 DNA reads TGTGCCAGCAGCGTAGGTGGCCGTGACACCGGGGAGCTGTTTTTT. Its protein product is CASSVGGRDTGELFF. The chain is built from TRBV9 and TRBJ2-2, with D unresolved. Trimming left V 0 bases short and J 3 bases short, with 9 bases between. This CDR3 spans 15 amino acids. Germline V gene sequence: CDR1 SGDLS, CDR2 YYNGEE.

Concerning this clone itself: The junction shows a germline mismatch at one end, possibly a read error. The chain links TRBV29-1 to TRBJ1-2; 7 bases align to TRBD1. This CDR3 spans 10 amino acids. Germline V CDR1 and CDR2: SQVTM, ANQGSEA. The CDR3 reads CSAHGQALLF. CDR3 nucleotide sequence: TGCAGCGCCCATGGACAGGCCTTACTCTTC.

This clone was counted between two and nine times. CDR3 region: CSVEGRLSGGEQFF. The CDR3 DNA reads TGCAGCGTTGAAGGGCGGCTGTCGGGTGGTGAGCAGTTCTTC. V usage is TRBV29-1 and J usage is TRBJ2-1; D is unclear. The CDR3 is 14 residues long. CDR1 is SQVTM and CDR2 is ANQGSEA in the germline V gene. V lost 1 base to trimming and J lost 9 bases, with 16 bases between them.

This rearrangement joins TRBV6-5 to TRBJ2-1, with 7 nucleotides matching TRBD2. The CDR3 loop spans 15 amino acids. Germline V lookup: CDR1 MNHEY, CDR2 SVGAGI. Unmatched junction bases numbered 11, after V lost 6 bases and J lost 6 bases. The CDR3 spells CASSPRDLAANEQFF. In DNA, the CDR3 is TGTGCCAGCAGCCCCAGGGACCTAGCGGCCAATGAGCAGTTCTTC.